This T cell receptor beta chain is from a study of blood T cell repertoires in COVID-19. Study summary: The analysed material was cDNA or gDNA that came from T cells, B-cell-depleted T cells, or PBMCs.

This clone was seen a handful of times. In germline, CDR1 is DFQATT, CDR2 SNEGSKA (reference sequence). The CDR3 has 16 amino acids. Trimming removed 3 bases from V and 0 bases from J, with 12 bases in between. In the source study's methods: Estimates of nucleated cell counts were drawn from the amplification of reference gene primers. Sequencing used immunoSEQ multiplex PCR; TCRdb keeps in-frame clones, though not all of them. The V and J calls and clone size are taken from that table; D and trimming were inferred from the DNA. The table has around 170,000 clones, about 85% seen once. The chain links TRBV20-1 to TRBJ2-6; D might be TRBD2 (5 bases). The source material was peripheral blood. This clonotype was sampled from a man in his 70s who had recovered from COVID-19. DNA of the CDR3: TGCAGTGCTAGTCCCGTAGGGAGCTCTGGGGCCAACGTCCTGACTTTC. Amino acids: CSASPVGSSGANVLTF.